Reported below is one T cell receptor (beta chain). What it binds is not known. This record comes from a study of cytomegalovirus exposure and HLA in healthy donors. Per germline, CDR1 SGHDN and CDR2 FVKESK. Trimming took off 4 bases at V and 2 bases at J, with 15 bases between the two ends. The CDR3 covers 15 residues. The PCR used 60 Vbeta and 13 Jbeta primers. This table comes from immunoSEQ multiplex PCR, and its TCRdb copy is limited to in-frame clones, with some not included. The sample includes around 180,000 clones, approximately 82% of them seen just once. Study-wide results and limits: Altogether, 150 to 200 TCR beta chains were recorded as cytomegalovirus-associated.

The chain joins TRBV14 to TRBJ2-7; tentatively, D is TRBD2 (5 bases). Sequenced material: PBMCs. This sequence originates from a girl aged 2-10 years in good health and CMV-seropositive. The CDR3 loop reads CASSLSGVGTYEQYF. In DNA form, the CDR3 reads TGTGCCAGCAGCCTCTCCGGGGTCGGTACCTACGAGCAGTACTTC.